Listed below are T cell receptor beta chains from one sample, sequenced in a study of blood T cell repertoires in COVID-19. Measured with immunoSEQ multiplex PCR; TCRdb has only the in-frame clones, and not every one. The table records 200,000 to 300,000 clones, more than 75% of them present only once. Sequencing input: peripheral blood. The source is a woman aged 70 to 79 with active or convalescent COVID-19. CDR3s include the opening cysteine and the closing phenylalanine or tryptophan. A D gene is named only where the DNA matches it firmly. Some rows have no size entry. The others give once, few or many, or a class for an expanded clone.

V gene: TRBV3-1/TRBV3-2; clone size: once; J gene: TRBJ1-4; D gene: NA; CDR3 protein: CASSNPSSSWNEKLFF; CDR3 DNA: TGTGCCAGCAGCAACCCGTCGAGTAGCTGGAATGAAAAACTGTTTTTT
V gene: TRBV5-4; clone size: NA; J gene: TRBJ2-3; D gene: TRBD1; CDR3 protein: CASSSKETGGLDTQYF; CDR3 DNA: TGTGCCAGCAGCTCGAAGGAGACAGGGGGCTTAGATACGCAGTATTTT
V gene: TRBV7-9; clone size: few; J gene: TRBJ2-3; D gene: NA; CDR3 protein: CASSFIGGRLHMDPDTQYF; CDR3 DNA: TGTGCCAGCAGCTTTATCGGGGGGCGGCTGCACATGGACCCAGATACGCAGTATTTT
V gene: TRBV29-1; clone size: NA; J gene: TRBJ2-7; D gene: TRBD1; CDR3 protein: CSVGLGQGYEQYF; CDR3 DNA: TGCAGCGTTGGGTTGGGACAGGGATACGAGCAGTACTTC
V gene: TRBV4-3; clone size: NA; J gene: TRBJ2-5; D gene: NA; CDR3 protein: CASSQDDSGVGETQYF; CDR3 DNA: TGCGCCAGCAGCCAAGATGATTCCGGGGTAGGGGAGACCCAGTACTTC
V gene: TRBV3-1/TRBV3-2; clone size: NA; J gene: TRBJ2-1; D gene: NA; CDR3 protein: CASSLPGIYNEQFF; CDR3 DNA: TGTGCCAGCAGTCTTCCGGGGATTTACAATGAGCAGTTCTTC
V gene: TRBV3-1/TRBV3-2; clone size: few; J gene: TRBJ1-2; D gene: NA; CDR3 protein: CASSQEATFSSNYGYTF; CDR3 DNA: TGTGCCAGCAGCCAAGAGGCCACCTTCTCCTCTAACTATGGCTACACCTTC
V gene: TRBV10-3; clone size: few; J gene: TRBJ1-1; D gene: TRBD1; CDR3 protein: CAIIQGEGTEAFF; CDR3 DNA: TGTGCCATCATCCAGGGGGAAGGAACTGAAGCTTTCTTT
V gene: TRBV10-3; clone size: few; J gene: TRBJ1-2; D gene: TRBD1; CDR3 protein: CAISDDRGYGYTF; CDR3 DNA: TGTGCCATCAGTGATGACAGGGGCTATGGCTACACCTTC
V gene: TRBV21-1; clone size: NA; J gene: TRBJ1-1; D gene: NA; CDR3 protein: CASTNWDRGTHMNTEAFF; CDR3 DNA: TGTGCCAGCACCAACTGGGACAGGGGGACCCACATGAACACTGAAGCTTTCTTT
V gene: TRBV5-1; clone size: NA; J gene: TRBJ2-5; D gene: TRBD2; CDR3 protein: CASSSGTGSGGGEETQYF; CDR3 DNA: TGCGCCAGCAGCTCTGGCACCGGTAGCGGGGGGGGAGAAGAGACCCAGTACTTC
V gene: TRBV9; clone size: NA; J gene: TRBJ2-3; D gene: TRBD2; CDR3 protein: CASSVGFPAGDNTDTQYF; CDR3 DNA: TGTGCCAGCAGCGTAGGTTTCCCGGCGGGAGATAACACAGATACGCAGTATTTT
V gene: TRBV5-5; clone size: NA; J gene: TRBJ1-6; D gene: TRBD1; CDR3 protein: CASSLAGTDNSPLHF; CDR3 DNA: TGTGCCAGCAGTTTAGCCGGGACAGACAATTCACCCCTCCACTTT
V gene: TRBV10-1; clone size: NA; J gene: TRBJ2-1; D gene: NA; CDR3 protein: CASSTPGAADNEQFF; CDR3 DNA: TGCGCCAGCAGTACCCCAGGGGCGGCGGACAATGAGCAGTTCTTC